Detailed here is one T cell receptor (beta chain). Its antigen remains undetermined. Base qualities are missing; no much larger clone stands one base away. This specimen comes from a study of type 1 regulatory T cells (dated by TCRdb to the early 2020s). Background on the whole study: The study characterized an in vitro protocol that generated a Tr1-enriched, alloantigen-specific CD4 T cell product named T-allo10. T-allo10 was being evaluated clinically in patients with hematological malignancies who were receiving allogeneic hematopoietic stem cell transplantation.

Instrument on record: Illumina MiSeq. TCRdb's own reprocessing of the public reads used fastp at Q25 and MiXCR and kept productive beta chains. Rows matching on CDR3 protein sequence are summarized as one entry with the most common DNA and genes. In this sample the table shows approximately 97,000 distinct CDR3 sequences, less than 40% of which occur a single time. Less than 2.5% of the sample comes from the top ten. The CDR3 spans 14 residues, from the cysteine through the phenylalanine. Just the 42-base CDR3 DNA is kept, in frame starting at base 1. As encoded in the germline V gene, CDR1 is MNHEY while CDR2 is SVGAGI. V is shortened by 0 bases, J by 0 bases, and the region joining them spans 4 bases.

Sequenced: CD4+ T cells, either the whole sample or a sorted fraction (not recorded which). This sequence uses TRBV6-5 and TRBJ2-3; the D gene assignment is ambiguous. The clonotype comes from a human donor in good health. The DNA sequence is TGTGCCAGCAGTTACTCGGGAAGCACAGATACGCAGTATTTT. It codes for CASSYSGSTDTQYF.